A selection of T cell receptor beta chains follows, all from one sample in a study of T cell responses to AZD1222 COVID-19 vaccine. Libraries were prepared by immunoSEQ multiplex PCR; TCRdb keeps only in-frame clonotypes and omits some of them. The sample includes 35,000 to 45,000 clones, over 60% of them seen just once. Sequencing was performed on peripheral blood, taken on day 0 of AZD1222 vaccination. All receptors come from an adult in good health. The CDR3 runs from the conserved cysteine through the conserved F or W. D genes are given only for firm matches. Some rows have no size entry. The others give once, few or many, or a class for an expanded clone.

CDR3	DNA	V	length	D	J	size
CASSQRREQYF	TGTGCCAGCAGCCAAAGGCGCGAGCAGTACTTC	TRBV3-1/TRBV3-2	11	-	TRBJ2-7	-
CASSFDRGTNEKLFF	TGTGCCAGCAGTTTTGATCGGGGGACTAATGAAAAACTGTTTTTT	TRBV28	15	-	TRBJ1-4	-
CASILTGGTGELFF	TGTGCCAGTATTCTGACAGGGGGCACCGGGGAGCTGTTTTTT	TRBV19	14	TRBD1	TRBJ2-2	-
CASSASAGVYEQYF	TGTGCCAGCAGCGCCTCGGCGGGGGTGTACGAGCAGTACTTC	TRBV5-5	14	TRBD2	TRBJ2-7	-
CASSLWWQGGGYTF	TGTGCCAGCAGCTTGTGGTGGCAGGGGGGCGGCTACACCTTC	TRBV5-6	14	TRBD1	TRBJ1-2	-
CASRTGVQEKLFF	TGTGCCAGCAGGACAGGGGTGCAGGAAAAACTGTTTTTT	TRBV2	13	TRBD1	TRBJ1-4	-
CASSFQRTRWPQHF	TGTGCCAGCAGTTTCCAACGGACCCGTTGGCCCCAGCATTTT	TRBV28	14	-	TRBJ1-5	-
CASSYSDGTEGSPLHF	TGTGCCAGCAGTTACTCGGACGGCACGGAGGGGTCACCCCTCCACTTT	TRBV6-2/TRBV6-3	16	-	TRBJ1-6	-
CASRLGGLEQFF	TGTGCCAGCCGGCTAGGTGGGCTTGAGCAGTTCTTC	TRBV12-3/TRBV12-4	12	-	TRBJ2-1	-
CASSLVVEGDRPYF	TGTGCCAGCAGCTTAGTGGTGGAGGGGGATCGGCCGTACTTC	TRBV7-2	14	-	TRBJ2-7	-
CASSSNSYEQYF	TGTGCCAGCAGCTCGAACTCCTACGAGCAGTACTTC	TRBV11-2	12	-	TRBJ2-7	-
CASSPGTGDGEQYF	TGTGCCAGCAGCCCGGGGACAGGGGACGGCGAGCAGTACTTC	TRBV11-3	14	TRBD1	TRBJ2-7	-
CASSGTESTYEQYF	TGTGCCAGCTCCGGGACGGAAAGCACCTACGAGCAGTACTTC	TRBV18	14	-	TRBJ2-7	-
CASSPQGIGTVHEQYF	TGTGCCAGCAGCCCCCAAGGGATAGGGACGGTCCACGAGCAGTACTTC	TRBV3-1/TRBV3-2	16	-	TRBJ2-7	-
CASSLIAGGQDTQYF	TGTGCCAGCAGCTTAATCGCGGGGGGCCAAGATACGCAGTATTTT	TRBV7-2	15	TRBD2	TRBJ2-3	-
CASSYSPGGYGYTF	TGTGCCAGCAGTTACTCCCCAGGGGGCTATGGCTACACCTTC	TRBV6-5	14	TRBD1	TRBJ1-2	-
CASNLGGEKLFF	TGTGCCAGTAACCTTGGGGGGGAAAAACTGTTTTTT	TRBV19	12	-	TRBJ1-4	-
CASSLGLEGYTF	TGTGCCAGCAGCTTAGGTTTGGAGGGCTACACCTTC	TRBV7-9	12	-	TRBJ1-2	-
CASSIGRDQETQYF	TGTGCCAGTAGTATAGGGAGGGACCAAGAGACCCAGTACTTC	TRBV19	14	-	TRBJ2-5	once
CASTQGADNQPQHF	TGTGCCAGCACACAGGGGGCTGACAATCAGCCCCAGCATTTT	TRBV18	14	TRBD1	TRBJ1-5	-
CASSYYLNTEAFF	TGTGCCAGCAGTTACTATCTGAACACTGAAGCTTTCTTT	TRBV6-5	13	-	TRBJ1-1	-
CASRDRGLGVTEAFF	TGTGCCAGTAGGGACAGGGGTTTAGGGGTCACTGAAGCTTTCTTT	TRBV19	15	TRBD1	TRBJ1-1	-
CASSSTGLQAFF	TGTGCCAGCAGCTCGACAGGGTTGCAAGCTTTCTTT	TRBV28	12	TRBD1	TRBJ1-1	-
CASSLIGDTQYF	TGTGCCAGCAGTTTGATAGGAGATACGCAGTATTTT	TRBV12-3/TRBV12-4	12	-	TRBJ2-3	-
CASSPDRGVTGELFF	TGCGCCAGCAGCCCGGACAGGGGAGTAACCGGGGAGCTGTTTTTT	TRBV5-1	15	TRBD1	TRBJ2-2	few
CASSPWTNTQYF	TGTGCCAGCAGCCCCTGGACAAATACGCAGTATTTT	TRBV14	12	-	TRBJ2-3	-
CASSLGGEVHQPQHF	TGTGCCAGCAGCTTGGGAGGGGAGGTCCATCAGCCCCAGCATTTT	TRBV7-9	15	-	TRBJ1-5	-
CASSGQGYGYTF	TGTGCCAGCAGTGGACAGGGGTATGGCTACACCTTC	TRBV12-3/TRBV12-4	12	TRBD1	TRBJ1-2	-
CASSILGEIDEQFF	TGTGCCAGTAGTATATTGGGGGAGATCGATGAGCAGTTCTTC	TRBV19	14	-	TRBJ2-1	-
CASSIISRQGAYEQYF	TGTGCCAGTAGTATAATATCGCGGCAGGGAGCCTACGAGCAGTACTTC	TRBV19	16	-	TRBJ2-7	-
CASIADRGPINEQFF	TGTGCCAGCATAGCTGACAGGGGGCCTATTAATGAGCAGTTCTTC	TRBV2	15	TRBD1	TRBJ2-1	-
CASSPHLLGARPETQYF	TGTGCCAGCAGCCCACATTTGTTAGGGGCTAGGCCAGAGACCCAGTACTTC	TRBV9	17	-	TRBJ2-5	-
CASSLDATNEKLFF	TGTGCCAGCAGCTTGGATGCAACTAATGAAAAACTGTTTTTT	TRBV7-2	14	-	TRBJ1-4	-
CASRELNTANTEAFF	TGCGCCAGCAGGGAGTTGAACACCGCGAACACTGAAGCTTTCTTT	TRBV5-1	15	-	TRBJ1-1	once
CASSLGAGGNEQFF	TGTGCCAGCAGCTTAGGGGCAGGAGGGAATGAGCAGTTCTTC	TRBV11-1	14	-	TRBJ2-1	-
CASSLEGVGGYTF	TGTGCCAGCAGCTTGGAAGGGGTAGGCGGCTACACCTTC	TRBV5-4	13	-	TRBJ1-2	-
CASSFRQDSTGELFF	TGTGCCAGCAGTTTCAGACAGGATTCCACCGGGGAGCTGTTTTTT	TRBV6-1	15	-	TRBJ2-2	-
CASSLLAGGQNEQFF	TGTGCCAGCAGTCTCCTAGCGGGGGGACAGAATGAGCAGTTCTTC	TRBV6-6	15	TRBD2	TRBJ2-1	-
CASSKGLGGTGELFF	TGTGCCAGTAGTAAGGGCCTAGGGGGGACCGGGGAGCTGTTTTTT	TRBV19	15	-	TRBJ2-2	few
CASSPRATGSHGEKLFF	TGCGCCAGCAGCCCTCGAGCGACAGGGAGCCATGGCGAAAAACTGTTTTTT	TRBV4-3	17	TRBD1	TRBJ1-4	few
CASSPSLGEQYF	TGTGCCAGCAGCCCCTCTTTGGGTGAGCAGTACTTC	TRBV6-6	12	-	TRBJ2-7	-
CASATGTADTGELFF	TGCGCCAGTGCGACCGGGACAGCAGATACCGGGGAGCTGTTTTTT	TRBV10-1	15	TRBD1	TRBJ2-2	-
CASSYRLGTGELFF	TGCGCCAGCAGTTACCGCCTCGGGACCGGGGAGCTGTTTTTT	TRBV10-1	14	-	TRBJ2-2	few
CASSATGEPYNSPLHF	TGTGCCAGCAGCGCGACAGGGGAGCCATATAATTCACCCCTCCACTTT	TRBV5-6	16	TRBD1	TRBJ1-6	-
CASSLRQGAIYGYTF	TGTGCCAGCAGTTTGCGGCAGGGGGCTATCTATGGCTACACCTTC	TRBV28	15	TRBD1	TRBJ1-2	-
CASSSGLAGVQETQYF	TGTGCCAGCAGCTCAGGACTAGCGGGGGTTCAAGAGACCCAGTACTTC	TRBV7-9	16	TRBD2	TRBJ2-5	-
CASSVGGAGSPLHF	TGTGCCAGCAGCGTAGGGGGAGCGGGTTCACCCCTCCACTTT	TRBV9	14	-	TRBJ1-6	once
CASSFVGEETQYF	TGCGCCAGCAGCTTCGTGGGGGAAGAGACCCAGTACTTC	TRBV5-1	13	-	TRBJ2-5	-
CATSRDLPGQGGTEAFF	TGTGCCACCAGCAGAGACCTACCAGGACAGGGAGGCACTGAAGCTTTCTTT	TRBV15	17	TRBD1	TRBJ1-1	-
CASGLVYDRGSREQYF	TGTGCTAGTGGTTTGGTATATGACAGGGGGTCACGGGAGCAGTACTTC	TRBV12-5	16	TRBD1	TRBJ2-7	-
CATSETGSEKLFF	TGTGCCACCAGTGAGACAGGGTCTGAAAAACTGTTTTTT	TRBV24-1	13	TRBD1	TRBJ1-4	-
CASSRDRVYGYTF	TGTGCCAGCAGTCGGGACAGGGTCTATGGCTACACCTTC	TRBV12-3/TRBV12-4	13	TRBD1	TRBJ1-2	-
CAIKAGAGSGNTIYF	TGTGCCATCAAGGCAGGGGCCGGCTCTGGAAACACCATATATTTT	TRBV10-3	15	-	TRBJ1-3	-